A selection of T cell receptor beta chains follows, all from one sample in a study of vaccination and CD4 T cells after COVID-19. TCRdb re-called the PCR reads through MiXCR, storing one row per CDR3 protein. The sample contains approximately 11,000 distinct CDR3 sequences, around a quarter of which appear only once. These receptors' targets are unknown. The material was CD4+ T cells from blood, cultured in vitro, obtained before SARS-CoV-2 vaccination. The receptors originated from a human donor who received a COVID-19 vaccine. Each CDR3 is given with its conserved first and last residue. Fields, in order: D gene, J gene, clone size, V gene, CDR3 protein, CDR3 DNA. The D gene is left open where the match is weak. The size entry is marked missing in some rows and otherwise reads once, few, many or a size class.

- | TRBJ1-2 | - | TRBV5-8 | CASTHREEGRYGYTF | TGTGCCAGCACCCACCGGGAGGAAGGGCGGTATGGCTACACCTTC
TRBD1 | TRBJ2-7 | - | TRBV4-1 | CASSQIRPGDRGSYEQYF | TGCGCCAGCAGCCAAATTAGACCTGGGGACAGGGGGAGCTACGAGCAGTACTTC
TRBD2 | TRBJ2-1 | - | TRBV5-1 | CASTGTSGGRYNEQFF | TGCGCCAGCACAGGGACTAGCGGGGGGCGATACAATGAGCAGTTCTTC
- | TRBJ1-2 | few | TRBV6-1 | CASSETTVTANYGYTF | TGTGCCAGCAGTGAGACGACAGTTACAGCTAACTATGGCTACACCTTC
- | TRBJ1-2 | medium-sized | TRBV6-1 | CASSRDGPYGYTF | TGTGCCAGCAGTCGCGACGGACCCTATGGCTACACCTTC
- | TRBJ2-3 | few | TRBV12-5 | CASGIPGTGYTDTQYF | TGTGCTAGTGGTATTCCCGGGACGGGCTACACAGATACGCAGTATTTT
- | TRBJ1-6 | - | TRBV25-1 | CASSEFRVNNSPLHF | TGTGCCAGCAGTGAATTCAGGGTTAATAATTCACCCCTCCACTTT
- | TRBJ2-2 | - | TRBV6-2/TRBV6-3 | CASSQLAGELFF | TGTGCCAGCAGCCAGCTGGCCGGGGAGCTGTTTTTT
- | TRBJ2-5 | - | TRBV20-1 | CSASRPQETQYF | TGCAGTGCTAGTCGGCCCCAAGAGACCCAGTACTTC
TRBD2 | TRBJ2-1 | few | TRBV4-2 | CASSRAGGNNEQFF | TGTGCCAGCAGCCGAGCGGGGGGAAACAATGAGCAGTTCTTC
- | TRBJ1-2 | few | TRBV30 | CACREWARGGSGGYTF | TGTGCCTGCCGGGAATGGGCCCGCGGCGGAAGCGGCGGCTACACCTTC
TRBD1 | TRBJ1-4 | - | TRBV28 | CASSSQGARKLFF | TGTGCCAGCAGTTCACAGGGGGCACGAAAACTGTTTTTT
- | TRBJ2-5 | - | TRBV5-5 | CASSSPKVAEMYQETQYF | TGTGCCAGCAGCTCCCCTAAGGTTGCAGAAATGTACCAAGAGACCCAGTACTTC
TRBD1 | TRBJ1-5 | few | TRBV12-3/TRBV12-4 | CASKTGDNQPQHF | TGTGCCAGCAAAACAGGGGACAATCAGCCCCAGCATTTT
- | TRBJ2-2 | - | TRBV29-1 | CSVAPRVGQGELFF | TGCAGCGTTGCCCCCCGGGTAGGACAGGGGGAGCTGTTTTTT
TRBD1 | TRBJ1-5 | medium-sized | TRBV20-1 | CSAKTGGKTQPQHF | TGCAGTGCTAAGACAGGGGGCAAGACTCAGCCCCAGCATTTT
TRBD1 | TRBJ2-1 | - | TRBV14 | CASSLLKTGGASKFF | TGTGCCAGCAGCCTACTTAAGACAGGGGGCGCGTCAAAGTTCTTC
- | TRBJ2-5 | medium-sized | TRBV20-1 | CSARDANRETQYF | TGCAGTGCTAGAGATGCCAATCGAGAGACCCAGTACTTC
- | TRBJ2-7 | medium-sized | TRBV30 | CAWSARRTRDEQYF | TGTGCCTGGAGTGCAAGACGAACTAGGGACGAGCAGTACTTC
- | TRBJ1-1 | few | TRBV12-5 | CASGLAWAGTEAFF | TGTGCTAGTGGTTTGGCCTGGGCGGGGACCGAAGCTTTCTTT
- | TRBJ2-5 | few | TRBV18 | CASSLRNQGSWETQYF | TGTGCCAGCTCATTACGAAACCAGGGTAGTTGGGAGACCCAGTACTTC
TRBD2 | TRBJ2-5 | - | TRBV5-4 | CASSPETSGQETQYF | TGTGCCAGCAGCCCAGAGACTAGCGGCCAAGAGACCCAGTACTTC
TRBD1 | TRBJ2-7 | few | TRBV28 | CASRRRDSLYEQYF | TGTGCCAGCAGACGTAGGGACAGCTTGTACGAGCAGTACTTC
TRBD2 | TRBJ2-1 | few | TRBV12-3/TRBV12-4 | CASSPISGGVSYNEQFF | TGTGCCAGCAGCCCGATTAGCGGGGGGGTCTCCTACAATGAGCAGTTCTTC
- | TRBJ2-5 | - | TRBV6-1 | CASSDTSGRQETQYF | TGTGCCAGCAGTGATACCAGCGGGCGCCAAGAGACCCAGTACTTC
- | TRBJ2-3 | - | TRBV19 | CATRQDSTDTQYF | TGTGCCACGCGTCAAGATTCCACAGATACGCAGTATTTT
TRBD1 | TRBJ1-1 | - | TRBV19 | CASSIVGRGFTEAFF | TGTGCCAGTAGTATAGTAGGCAGGGGGTTCACTGAAGCTTTCTTT
- | TRBJ2-5 | - | TRBV7-2 | CASSPSPAEETQYF | TGTGCCAGCAGCCCCTCTCCCGCTGAAGAGACCCAGTACTTC
- | TRBJ2-1 | - | TRBV7-8 | CASSLGLGSYNEQFF | TGTGCCAGCAGCTTAGGCCTAGGTTCCTACAATGAGCAGTTCTTC
- | TRBJ1-6 | few | TRBV30 | CAWSVDFNSPLHF | TGTGCCTGGAGTGTAGACTTCAATTCACCCCTCCACTTT
TRBD1 | TRBJ2-7 | - | TRBV2 | CASSPGTGLFQQYF | TGTGCCAGCAGTCCCGGGACAGGATTATTTCAGCAGTACTTC
TRBD1 | TRBJ1-1 | few | TRBV20-1 | CSAYTGAQNTEAFF | TGCAGTGCTTACACAGGGGCTCAGAACACTGAAGCTTTCTTT
TRBD1 | TRBJ1-2 | - | TRBV24-1 | CAVRGGASRYTF | TGTGCCGTCCGAGGGGGCGCCTCTCGCTACACCTTC
- | TRBJ2-3 | medium-sized | TRBV20-1 | CSAFGSRIDTQYF | TGCAGTGCTTTCGGGAGCAGGATAGATACGCAGTATTTT
TRBD1 | TRBJ2-5 | medium-sized | TRBV6-1 | CASRTGRGLGETQYF | TGTGCCAGCAGGACGGGAAGGGGGCTAGGGGAGACCCAGTACTTC
- | TRBJ1-6 | - | TRBV7-6 | CASSTHSGTFSPLHF | TGTGCCAGCAGCACCCACTCCGGGACCTTCTCACCCCTCCACTTT
- | TRBJ1-1 | - | TRBV7-9 | CASSSGTWTEAFF | TGTGCCAGCAGCTCAGGCACGTGGACTGAAGCTTTCTTT
TRBD1 | TRBJ1-2 | - | TRBV4-2 | CASSQDGQGIWYGYTF | TGTGCCAGCAGCCAAGATGGACAGGGAATATGGTATGGCTACACCTTC
TRBD1 | TRBJ1-1 | few | TRBV12-3/TRBV12-4 | CASRHRDSPNTEAFF | TGTGCCAGCAGGCACCGGGACAGCCCGAACACTGAAGCTTTCTTT
TRBD1 | TRBJ2-5 | few | TRBV6-5 | CASSYPRQGPYQETQYF | TGTGCCAGCAGTTACCCTCGACAGGGCCCGTACCAAGAGACCCAGTACTTC
- | TRBJ1-2 | - | TRBV20-1 | CSAHRVNSARYGYTF | TGCAGTGCACACAGAGTCAACTCCGCCCGCTATGGCTACACCTTC
TRBD1 | TRBJ1-6 | - | TRBV20-1 | CSARVVGQVNSPLHF | TGCAGTGCCCGGGTGGTGGGACAGGTGAATTCACCCCTCCACTTT
TRBD1 | TRBJ2-2 | few | TRBV19 | CASGTGETDTGELFF | TGTGCCAGTGGAACAGGGGAAACGGACACCGGGGAGCTGTTTTTT
TRBD1 | TRBJ2-2 | - | TRBV2 | CASRQTGAYTGELFF | TGTGCCAGCAGACAGACAGGGGCGTACACCGGGGAGCTGTTTTTT
- | TRBJ1-1 | - | TRBV12-3/TRBV12-4 | CASSFLWMAEAFF | TGTGCCAGCAGTTTCCTATGGATGGCTGAAGCTTTCTTT
- | TRBJ1-1 | few | TRBV2 | CASSTPGEAFF | TGTGCCAGCAGTACCCCGGGTGAAGCTTTCTTT
- | TRBJ1-1 | - | TRBV12-3/TRBV12-4 | CASSLDSMNTEAFF | TGTGCCAGCAGCCTAGACAGTATGAACACTGAAGCTTTCTTT
- | TRBJ1-6 | - | TRBV10-1 | CASSERDLGSPLHF | TGCGCCAGCAGTGAGAGGGACCTTGGATCACCCCTCCACTTT
- | TRBJ2-2 | - | TRBV10-3 | CAISGGDTGELFF | TGTGCCATCAGTGGTGGGGACACCGGGGAGCTGTTTTTT
- | TRBJ2-7 | - | TRBV11-3 | CASSPRSYEQYF | TGTGCCAGCAGCCCCCGAAGCTACGAGCAGTACTTC
- | TRBJ1-5 | - | TRBV27 | CTSSLGRYNQPQHF | TGCACCAGCAGTTTAGGGCGATACAATCAGCCCCAGCATTTT
TRBD1 | TRBJ1-2 | few | TRBV18 | CASSQSGDSYGYTF | TGTGCCAGCTCACAGAGCGGGGACAGCTATGGCTACACCTTC
TRBD1 | TRBJ1-6 | - | TRBV14 | CASSARTGYNSPLHF | TGTGCCAGCAGCGCTAGGACAGGGTATAATTCACCCCTCCACTTT
TRBD1 | TRBJ1-2 | - | TRBV15 | CGTGTGRNYYGYTF | TGTGGCACCGGGACAGGGAGAAACTACTATGGCTACACCTTC
- | TRBJ2-1 | - | TRBV6-1 | CASSKAGSVGNEQFF | TGTGCCAGCAGTAAAGCAGGGTCGGTAGGCAATGAGCAGTTCTTC
- | TRBJ1-1 | - | TRBV24-1 | CATSGSTSNTEAFF | TGTGCCACCAGTGGATCGACATCGAACACTGAAGCTTTCTTT
- | TRBJ1-2 | - | TRBV30 | CAWSVQARGYTF | TGTGCCTGGAGTGTACAGGCGCGTGGCTACACCTTC
- | TRBJ1-1 | few | TRBV7-2 | CASSLGQVEAFF | TGTGCCAGCAGCTTAGGACAGGTTGAAGCTTTCTTT
- | TRBJ2-3 | - | TRBV5-1 | CASSLVTTSTDTQYF | TGCGCCAGCAGCTTGGTGACTACTAGCACAGATACGCAGTATTTT
TRBD1 | TRBJ2-7 | - | TRBV7-9 | CASSGTRAGQGWSYEQYF | TGTGCCAGCAGCGGGACCCGGGCCGGACAGGGATGGAGCTACGAGCAGTACTTC